These 24 T cell receptor beta chains share one sample of origin, sequenced in a study of blood T cells in healthy people across ages. Sample-barcoded 5' priming and a J-beta primer mix drove a second PCR of 7 to 11 cycles. MiXCR, run by TCRdb on the 5' RACE reads, gives a single entry per CDR3 protein. Among roughly 1,300,000 distinct CDR3 sequences listed, around 59% were seen once. The specimen sequenced was blood. The origin of the receptors is a man aged 18 to 30 in good health.

This clonotype has only one observation. The V and J genes are TRBV7-2 and TRBJ2-1; D might be TRBD1 or TRBD2, each matching 6 bases. Looked up from germline, CDR1 is SGHTA and CDR2 is FQGNSA. This CDR3 has 15 residues. With 5 bases removed from V and 7 bases from J, the gap between germline ends came to 18 bases. The chain's CDR3 is CASSGVGGFINEQFF. Written as DNA, the CDR3 is TGTGCCAGCAGCGGCGTGGGGGGCTTTATTAATGAGCAGTTCTTC.

This sequence joins TRBV5-8 and TRBJ2-5; 13 positions agree with TRBD2. Per the germline V gene, CDR1 is SGHTS and CDR2 is YDEGEE. The CDR3 contains 15 residues. With V trimmed by 4 bases and J by 5 bases, 5 bases remained unmatched. The CDR3 region is CASSTGTSGDETQYF. CDR3 in DNA: TGTGCCAGCAGCACCGGGACTAGCGGGGATGAGACCCAGTACTTC. Combining the CDR3 with reference TRBV5-8 and TRBJ2-5 gives the whole variable domain EAGVTQSPTHLIKTRGQQATLRCSPISGHTSVYWYQQALGLGLQFLLWYDEGEERNRGNFPPRFSGRQFPNYSSELNVNALELEDSALYLCASSTGTSGDETQYFGPGTRLLVL.

The CDR3, as DNA: TGTGCCAGTAGTATGCTAGCACGTTTAAGCACCGGGGAGCTGTTTTTT. It yields the protein CASSMLARLSTGELFF. This sequence joins TRBV19 and TRBJ2-2, with a weak D call TRBD2 (5 bases). V dropped 3 bases and J dropped 4 bases, with 15 bases sitting between them. The CDR3 covers 16 residues. Germline V gene lookup returns CDR1 LNHDA and CDR2 SQIVND (reference sequence).

The sample holds one count of this clonotype. V is TRBV24-1 and J is TRBJ2-2, with D perhaps TRBD2 (5 bases). Germline lookup yields CDR1 KGHDR and CDR2 SFDVKD. The CDR3 has 13 amino acids. V lost 7 bases, J lost 1 base, and 6 bases lay in between. The chain's CDR3 is CATRRGNTGELFF. CDR3 bases: TGTGCCACCAGACGGGGGAACACCGGGGAGCTGTTTTTT.

The J gene is TRBJ2-2, the V gene TRBV7-9; 8 bases fit TRBD2. CDR1 is SEHNR and CDR2 is FQNEAQ in the germline V gene (reference sequence). There are 19 residues in the CDR3. The V and J ends lost 6 bases and 7 bases, in that order; junction bases with no gene match: 22. The CDR3 spells CASSPNARLAGGANGELFF. CDR3 nucleotides: TGTGCCAGCAGTCCAAACGCGCGGCTGGCGGGAGGTGCCAACGGGGAGCTGTTTTTT.

The rearrangement joins TRBV5-5 to TRBJ2-1; 12 positions match TRBD2. The J segment lost 0 bases and the V segment lost 0 bases, leaving 1 base of the junction unmatched. CDR3 length: 17 amino acids. Germline CDR1 reads SGHKS; CDR2 reads YYEKEE (reference sequence). The CDR3 spells CASSLVTSGSSYNEQFF. In nucleotides, the CDR3 is TGTGCCAGCAGCTTGGTGACTAGCGGGAGCTCCTACAATGAGCAGTTCTTC.

The V call is TRBV7-9, the J call TRBJ2-1; D not resolved. This CDR3 spans 13 amino acids. The germline V and J ends were trimmed by 5 bases and 6 bases, with 11 bases remaining between them. CDR1 is SEHNR and CDR2 is FQNEAQ in the germline V gene (reference sequence). This chain's CDR3 is CASSPHPGNEQFF. For the CDR3, the DNA is TGTGCCAGCAGCCCCCACCCCGGCAATGAGCAGTTCTTC.

For the CDR3, the DNA is TGTGCCAGCAGTTTTGGGGGGGGCCGGATTGATAGTTGGTACTTC. It specifies CASSFGGGRIDSWYF. The chain recombines TRBV28 with TRBJ2-7; weak D call: TRBD2 (7 bases). V was pared by 3 bases and J by 12 bases, with 24 bases between. The CDR3 has 15 amino acids. From germline, CDR1 is MDHEN and CDR2 SYDVKM. The full variable domain, completed using reference TRBV28 and TRBJ2-7, is DVKVTQSSRYLVKRTGEKVFLECVQDMDHENMFWYRQDPGLGLRLIYFSYDVKMKEKGDIPEGYSVSREKKERFSLILESASTNQTSMYLCASSFGGGRIDSWYFGPGTRLTVT.

In this sample, this clonotype turned up a few times. This sequence joins TRBV18 and TRBJ2-2; TRBD2 aligns across 7 bases. This CDR3 spans 14 amino acids. CDR1 and CDR2 from the germline V gene are KGHSH and LQKENI. Trimming removed 9 bases from V and 0 bases from J; junction bases left unmatched: 4. The DNA of the CDR3 is TGTGCCAGTAAAGCGGGGTCGAACACCGGGGAGCTGTTTTTT. Translating it yields CASKAGSNTGELFF.

The chain joins TRBV4-2 to TRBJ2-3; 8 nucleotides match TRBD1. Trimming took 1 base from V and 6 from J; bases not matched to a gene: 9. The CDR3 runs to 16 residues. Germline CDR1 LGHNA, CDR2 YNFKEQ. The DNA for the CDR3 is TGTGCCAGCAGCCAAGTTGGGCAGGGGGCAGCGGATACGCAGTATTTT. Residues: CASSQVGQGAADTQYF.

The rearrangement uses TRBV4-1 and TRBJ1-1; a possible D gene is TRBD1 (5 bases). Per germline, CDR1 MGHRA and CDR2 YSYEKL. The CDR3 runs 15 residues. V lost 1 base and J 3 bases, leaving 12 bases between the germline ends. The CDR3 loop is CASSQGGGWDTEAFF. The CDR3, as DNA: TGCGCCAGCAGCCAAGGTGGGGGTTGGGACACTGAAGCTTTCTTT.

This clonotype was seen a handful of times. Germline and junction disagree at one end, which may indicate a read error. The chain recombines TRBV5-1 with TRBJ1-5; 7 bases match TRBD1. The CDR3 runs to 15 residues. Germline assignment: CDR1 SGHRS and CDR2 YFSETQ. The CDR3 region has the DNA TGCGCCAGCAGCTTTGAGGGGGCGAGCAATCAGCACCAGCATTTT. Its translation: CASSFEGASNQHQHF.

CDR3 region: CSASLRGDGYTF. CDR3 sequence (DNA): TGCAGTGCTAGCTTACGAGGAGATGGCTACACCTTC. The chain links TRBV20-1 to TRBJ1-2, with D hard to call. Germline-derived CDR1 and CDR2 are DFQATT and SNEGSKA (reference sequence). Trimming pared 3 bases from V and 6 bases from J, leaving 11 bases between. The CDR3 loop spans 12 amino acids.

There are a few counts of this clonotype. The chain employs TRBV6-5 and TRBJ2-5, with 10 nucleotides matching TRBD2. Germline CDR1 MNHEY, CDR2 SVGAGI. Trimming removed 4 bases from V and 4 bases from J; junction bases left unmatched: 3. The CDR3 is 14 residues long. The CDR3 region has the DNA TGTGCCAGCAGTTCGGAGCGGGGGGGAGAGACCCAGTACTTC. This gives the protein CASSSERGGETQYF.

There are many counts of this clonotype. This chain uses TRBV15 with TRBJ1-5; D is unclear. This CDR3 spans 14 amino acids. V lost 0 bases, J lost 7 bases, and 10 bases lay in between. CDR1 is LNHNV, CDR2 YYDKDF, per germline (reference sequence). The CDR3 DNA reads as TGTGCCACCAGCAGAGAGGTGGAGGTACAGCCCCAGCATTTT. Amino acids: CATSREVEVQPQHF.

The chain combines TRBV6-5 with TRBJ2-5; weak D call: TRBD1 (5 bases). Trimming shortened V by 6 bases and J by 11 bases, and 22 bases separated the two germline ends. The V gene's germline CDR1 is MNHEY and CDR2 SVGAGI. The CDR3 has 14 amino acids. The CDR3 region is CASRPFRQNNEQYF. The CDR3 coding sequence is TGTGCCAGCAGACCTTTCCGACAGAACAATGAGCAGTACTTC.

V is TRBV7-2 and J is TRBJ2-7; the D is unclear. The germline gives CDR1 SGHTA, CDR2 FQGNSA. The CDR3 length is 13 residues. V was clipped by 5 bases and J by 3 bases, with 11 bases between them. The CDR3 sequence: CASSHRRLYEQYF. The CDR3 bases are TGTGCCAGCAGCCACCGACGTCTCTACGAGCAGTACTTC.

V is TRBV27 and J is TRBJ2-4, with D perhaps TRBD2 (5 bases). The CDR3 contains 13 residues. Trimming shortened V by 7 bases and J by 9 bases, and 16 bases separated the two germline ends. Per germline, CDR1 MNHEY and CDR2 SMNVEV (reference sequence). The chain's CDR3 is CASTPVRGGIQYF. The CDR3 DNA follows: TGTGCCAGCACCCCCGTTCGGGGTGGCATTCAGTACTTC.

The genes are TRBV20-1 and TRBJ2-7, with TRBD2 matching 7 bases. The CDR3 is 14 residues long. V shed 0 bases and J 3 bases; nucleotides not matched to a gene: 5. The germline V gene has CDR1 DFQATT and CDR2 SNEGSKA (reference sequence). The CDR3 bases are TGCAGTGCTAGAGATTACTCTAGCGGCTACGAGCAGTACTTC. It is translated as CSARDYSSGYEQYF.

This chain connects TRBV20-1 to TRBJ2-7; a possible D gene is TRBD1 (5 bases). The germline CDR1 and CDR2 sequences are DFQATT and SNEGSKA (reference sequence). V lost 2 bases and J 5 bases, leaving 10 bases between the germline ends. The CDR3 extends over 12 amino acids. The CDR3 DNA reads TGCAGTGCTAGACTCCAGGGCAACGAGCAGTACTTC. Protein: CSARLQGNEQYF.

V usage is TRBV20-1 and J usage is TRBJ2-1; 10 bases are a match to TRBD2. The J segment lost 5 bases and the V segment lost 6 bases, leaving 10 bases of the junction unmatched. The CDR3 spans 15 residues. The germline V gene has CDR1 DFQATT and CDR2 SNEGSKA (reference sequence). CDR3 sequence: CSAPTGTSDNNEQFF. In nucleotides, the CDR3 is TGCAGTGCCCCAACCGGGACTAGCGACAACAATGAGCAGTTCTTC.

This clonotype was recorded a few times. This chain joins TRBV20-1 and TRBJ2-7; D remains unclear. The J call may be mistaken, given a closer DNA end match to TRBJ2-5. CDR1 and CDR2 from the germline V gene are DFQATT and SNEGSKA (reference sequence). The CDR3 has 13 residues. The DNA for the CDR3 is TGCAGTGCTAGACAGGCCGGGCGAGAGACCCAGTACTTC. Translation gives CSARQAGRETQYF.

This chain joins TRBV11-2 and TRBJ2-5; D may be TRBD1 or TRBD2 (6 bases each). The CDR3 contains 15 residues. V shed 4 bases and J shed 5 bases, with 17 bases lying between them. Per germline, CDR1 SGHAT and CDR2 FQNNGV. The CDR3 loop reads CASSYGTLEGETQYF. The CDR3 bases are TGTGCCAGCAGCTACGGGACATTGGAGGGCGAGACCCAGTACTTC.

The rearrangement joins TRBV12-3 or TRBV12-4 to TRBJ2-1; a possible D gene is TRBD1 (5 bases). The CDR3 length is 16 residues. V gave up 6 bases and J gave up 7 bases, with 22 bases separating them. DNA of the CDR3: TGTGCCAGCAGACTTACCAGGGTAAGTCTTTGGAATGAGCAGTTCTTC. Amino acid sequence: CASRLTRVSLWNEQFF.